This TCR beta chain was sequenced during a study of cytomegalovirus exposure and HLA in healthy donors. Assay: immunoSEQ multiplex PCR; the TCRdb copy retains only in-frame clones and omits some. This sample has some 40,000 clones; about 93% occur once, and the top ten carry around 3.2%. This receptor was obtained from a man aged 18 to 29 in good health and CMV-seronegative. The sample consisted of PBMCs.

In DNA, the CDR3 is TGTGCCAGCTTTTCCGCCTACAATGAGCAGTTCTTC. Amino acids: CASFSAYNEQFF. This chain joins TRBV2 and TRBJ2-1, with no clear D. CDR3 length: 12 amino acids. The ends were cut back, 8 bases at V and 2 bases at J, with 7 bases in the middle. Germline CDR1 SNHLY, CDR2 FYNNEI.